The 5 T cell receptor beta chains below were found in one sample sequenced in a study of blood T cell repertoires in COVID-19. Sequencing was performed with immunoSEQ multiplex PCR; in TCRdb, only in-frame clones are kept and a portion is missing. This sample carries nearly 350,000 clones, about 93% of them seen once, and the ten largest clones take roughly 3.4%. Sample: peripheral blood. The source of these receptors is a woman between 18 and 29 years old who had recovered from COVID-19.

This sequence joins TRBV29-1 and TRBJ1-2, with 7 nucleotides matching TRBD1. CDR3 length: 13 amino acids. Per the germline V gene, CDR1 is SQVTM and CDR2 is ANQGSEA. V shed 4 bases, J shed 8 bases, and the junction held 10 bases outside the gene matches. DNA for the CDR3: TGCAGCGTTGCGGGACAGCTAGCGTTAGGCTACACCTTC. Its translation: CSVAGQLALGYTF.

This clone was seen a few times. CDR3 loop: CASSAHFSELHYGYTF. The DNA of the CDR3 is TGTGCCAGCAGCGCTCATTTCTCCGAGCTGCACTATGGCTACACCTTC. The chain uses TRBV9 and TRBJ1-2; D unclear. The CDR3 length is 16 residues. Per germline, CDR1 SGDLS and CDR2 YYNGEE. Trimming removed 3 bases from V and 3 bases from J, with 18 bases in between. The complete variable domain, with remaining parts taken from reference TRBV9 and TRBJ1-2, reads DSGVTQTPKHLITATGQRVTLRCSPRSGDLSVYWYQQSLDQGLQFLIQYYNGEERAKGNILERFSAQQFPDLHSELNLSSLELGDSALYFCASSAHFSELHYGYTFGSGTRLTVV.

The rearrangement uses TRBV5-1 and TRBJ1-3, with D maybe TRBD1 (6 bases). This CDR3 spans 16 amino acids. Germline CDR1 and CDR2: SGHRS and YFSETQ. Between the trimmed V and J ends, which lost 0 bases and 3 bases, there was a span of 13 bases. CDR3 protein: CASSLAYGGLGNTIYF. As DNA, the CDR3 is TGCGCCAGCAGCTTGGCGTACGGGGGGCTTGGAAACACCATATATTTT.

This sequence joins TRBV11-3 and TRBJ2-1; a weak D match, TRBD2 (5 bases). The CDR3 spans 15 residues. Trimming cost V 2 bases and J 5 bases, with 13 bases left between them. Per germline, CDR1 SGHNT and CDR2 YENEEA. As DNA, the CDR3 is TGTGCCAGCAGCTTATCCGGGGTAGGAGACAATGAGCAGTTCTTC. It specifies CASSLSGVGDNEQFF.

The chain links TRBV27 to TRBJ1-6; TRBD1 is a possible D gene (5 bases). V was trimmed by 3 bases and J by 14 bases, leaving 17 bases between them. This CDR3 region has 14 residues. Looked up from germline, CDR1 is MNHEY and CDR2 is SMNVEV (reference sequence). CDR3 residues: CASSFRPGHWALHF. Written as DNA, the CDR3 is TGTGCCAGCAGTTTCCGCCCCGGACACTGGGCCCTCCACTTT.